The 7 T cell receptor beta chains reported below all come from one sample, sequenced in a study of Graves' ophthalmopathy and Graves' hyperthyroidism. Amplification of the TCR beta CDR3 regions used RNA transcripts (as template). The authors performed first-round RT-PCR with HTBI primers and then a second-round multiplex PCR. One entry per CDR3 protein results from TCRdb running MiXCR on the multiplex PCR reads. The profile shows about 240,000 distinct CDR3 sequences, roughly 50% of them singletons. The sequenced sample consisted of peripheral blood. These receptors came from an adult man with Graves' ophthalmopathy.

There are a few counts of this clonotype. The V call is TRBV25-1, the J call TRBJ2-7, with TRBD1 as a possible D gene (5 bases). V was shortened by 2 bases and J by 6 bases, with 17 bases between the two germline ends. The length of the CDR3 is 15 residues. The germline CDR1 and CDR2 sequences are MGHDK and SYGVNS. In DNA, the CDR3 is TGTGCCAGCAGTGAAATGGGTAGGGGCCCTCGCGAGCAGTACTTC. This translates into CASSEMGRGPREQYF.

This sequence joins TRBV7-9 and TRBJ2-5, with 11 bases fitting TRBD2. CDR3 size: 14 residues. Germline V gives CDR1 SEHNR, CDR2 FQNEAQ (reference sequence). V shed 6 bases, J shed 5 bases, and the junction held 5 bases outside the gene matches. The CDR3 nucleotides read TGTGCCAGCAGGGAACTAGCGGGGGCGGAGACCCAGTACTTC. This encodes CASRELAGAETQYF.

This clonotype appeared a few times. The chain carries TRBV29-1 and TRBJ2-7, with 8 bases aligning to TRBD1. Germline V gives CDR1 SQVTM, CDR2 ANQGSEA. This CDR3 has 13 residues. Germline trimming cut 4 bases from V and 6 bases from J; bases unmatched to any gene: 8. CDR3 DNA: TGCAGCGTTGTGGACAGGGAGATTGGCGAGCAGTACTTC. Translated, it gives CSVVDREIGEQYF.

CDR3 in amino acids: CASSLMVWDGNQPQHF. The CDR3 bases are TGTGCCAGCAGCTTAATGGTCTGGGACGGGAATCAGCCCCAGCATTTT. The genes are TRBV7-6 and TRBJ1-5; perhaps TRBD1 as D (5 bases). Trimming stripped 2 bases from V and 4 bases from J, with 15 bases between. The CDR3 totals 16 residues. Germline CDR1 SGHVS, CDR2 FNYEAQ.

The chain employs TRBV9 and TRBJ2-7; 12 bases fit TRBD2. Germline values: CDR1 SGDLS, CDR2 YYNGEE. V shed 4 bases, J shed 4 bases, and the junction held 9 bases outside the gene matches. The CDR3 has 16 residues. The CDR3 protein is CASSQAGLAGSYEQYF. The CDR3 DNA follows: TGTGCCAGCAGCCAAGCCGGACTAGCGGGATCTTACGAGCAGTACTTC.

The chain combines TRBV20-1 with TRBJ2-7; unclear D gene. The CDR3 is 12 residues long. Germline-derived CDR1 and CDR2 are DFQATT and SNEGSKA (reference sequence). Trimming shortened V by 0 bases and J by 3 bases, and 6 bases separated the two germline ends. In nucleotides, the CDR3 is TGCAGTGCTAGAGATTTCGGCTACGAGCAGTACTTC. Its protein is CSARDFGYEQYF.

This clonotype was detected only a few times. The chain uses TRBV20-1 and TRBJ1-5; a weak D match, TRBD1 (5 bases). Germline-derived CDR1 and CDR2 are DFQATT and SNEGSKA (reference sequence). V was shortened by 3 bases and J by 6 bases, with 15 bases between the two germline ends. This CDR3 has 14 amino acids. CDR3 loop: CSASTIGTSQPQHF. Written as DNA, the CDR3 is TGCAGTGCTAGCACCATAGGGACGTCTCAGCCCCAGCATTTT.